Each of the 26 T cell receptor beta chains below was sequenced from the same sample in a study of shared T cell receptors in the human thymus. Data came from immunoSEQ multiplex PCR; TCRdb stores just in-frame clones and leaves some out. The sample gives hundreds of thousands of clones, around nine tenths of which show up once; around 0.01% is in the top ten. This same sample was also part of a study on human thymus T cells.

The specimen was thymocytes. These receptors were obtained from a boy under two years old with a congenital heart defect.

The V call is TRBV5-5, the J call TRBJ2-7; possibly TRBD1 for D (6 bases). This CDR3 spans 13 amino acids. Germline lookup yields CDR1 SGHKS and CDR2 YYEKEE (reference sequence). V was clipped by 0 bases and J by 3 bases, with 7 bases between them. For the CDR3, the DNA is TGTGCCAGCAGCTTGGGGGACAACTACGAGCAGTACTTC. Translating gives CASSLGDNYEQYF.

The chain recombines TRBV2 with TRBJ2-3; 15 bases are a match to TRBD2. The J segment lost 6 bases and the V segment lost 5 bases, leaving 6 bases of the junction unmatched. From germline, CDR1 is SNHLY and CDR2 FYNNEI. This CDR3 has 16 residues. CDR3 DNA: TGTGCCAGCAGTCCAGGGACTAGCGGGAGGAAGGATACGCAGTATTTT. Its translation: CASSPGTSGRKDTQYF.

The gene calls are TRBV7-9 and TRBJ2-7, with 7 positions matching TRBD2. After removal of 4 bases from V and 2 bases from J, the junction contained 8 bases not matched to a gene. The CDR3 loop spans 15 amino acids. Germline V lookup: CDR1 SEHNR, CDR2 FQNEAQ (reference sequence). The CDR3 loop reads CASSSSSGLTYEQYF. CDR3 in DNA: TGTGCCAGCAGCTCGAGTAGCGGGCTGACCTACGAGCAGTACTTC.

The V and J genes are TRBV30 and TRBJ2-5, with D unclear. The CDR3 has 11 residues. The V gene lost 4 bases and the J gene lost 5 bases, with 8 bases spanning the gap. CDR1 and CDR2 from the germline V gene are GTSNPN and SVGIG (reference sequence). This chain's CDR3 is CAWMGWETQYF. CDR3 coding DNA: TGTGCCTGGATGGGCTGGGAGACCCAGTACTTC. Filled out from reference TRBV30 and TRBJ2-5, the complete variable domain reads SQTIHQWPATLVQPVGSPLSLECTVEGTSNPNLYWYRQAAGRGLQLLFYSVGIGQISSEVPQNLSASRPQDRQFILSSKKLLLSDSGFYLCAWMGWETQYFGPGTRLLVL.

The rearrangement joins TRBV6-9 to TRBJ1-1; TRBD1 agrees at 8 bases. V lost 0 bases, J lost 7 bases, and 4 bases stayed unmatched. The CDR3 has 14 residues. CDR1 is MNHGY and CDR2 is SVAAGI in the germline V gene. The DNA of the CDR3 is TGTGCCAGCAGTTATTCCTGGGACAGGAGTGAAGCTTTCTTT. It translates to CASSYSWDRSEAFF.

This CDR3 reads CASSQDLADTQYF. In nucleotides, the CDR3 is TGTGCCAGCAGCCAAGATCTTGCAGATACGCAGTATTTT. The chain couples TRBV14 to TRBJ2-3; no definite D call. The V gene lost 0 bases and the J gene lost 4 bases, with 5 bases spanning the gap. The CDR3 sequence is 13 residues long. Germline V CDR1 and CDR2: SGHDN, FVKESK.

The genes are TRBV9 and TRBJ2-3, with 8 bases matching TRBD2. This CDR3 region has 17 residues. Germline trimming cut 1 base from V and 3 bases from J; bases unmatched to any gene: 10. Germline V CDR1 and CDR2: SGDLS, YYNGEE. CDR3 region: CASSVYPGGPGTDTQYF. Written as DNA, the CDR3 is TGTGCCAGCAGCGTATACCCGGGAGGGCCCGGGACAGATACGCAGTATTTT.

This clone appeared a single time. The CDR3 reads CASSTGRTGGTVGYTF. The CDR3 DNA sequence: TGTGCCAGTAGTACCGGGCGGACAGGGGGAACCGTTGGCTACACCTTC. The chain uses TRBV19 and TRBJ1-2; the match to TRBD1 covers 10 bases. CDR1 LNHDA and CDR2 SQIVND come from the germline V gene (reference sequence). This CDR3 comprises 16 residues. V lost 4 bases, J lost 7 bases, and 12 bases stayed unmatched.

This clone is a singleton in its sample. The V gene is TRBV4-1, the J gene TRBJ1-4; 9 positions match TRBD1. The CDR3 loop spans 14 amino acids. Trimming took 0 bases from V and 8 from J; bases not matched to a gene: 1. Germline CDR1 is MGHRA and CDR2 is YSYEKL. The CDR3 sequence is CASSQETGGEKLFF. DNA of the CDR3: TGCGCCAGCAGCCAAGAGACAGGGGGGGAAAAACTGTTTTTT.

The V and J genes are TRBV5-6 and TRBJ2-7, with D perhaps TRBD1 (7 bases). V was pared by 4 bases and J by 7 bases, with 18 bases between. Germline CDR1 SGHDT, CDR2 YYEEEE. The CDR3 runs to 14 residues. This CDR3 reads CASSRPGGQEEQYF. The CDR3, as DNA: TGTGCCAGCAGCAGACCAGGGGGGCAGGAGGAGCAGTACTTC.

The J gene is TRBJ2-5, the V gene TRBV30, with TRBD2 matching 14 bases. Germline CDR1 GTSNPN, CDR2 SVGIG (reference sequence). The CDR3 spans 18 residues. With 1 base clipped from V and 1 base from J, the junction kept 8 bases outside the gene matches. CDR3 in DNA: TGTGCCTGGAGTGGACTAGCGGGAGGGAATCGTACCCAAGAGACCCAGTACTTC. Translation gives CAWSGLAGGNRTQETQYF.

This clone has more than one count but fewer than ten. This sequence joins TRBV19 and TRBJ2-7; 9 bases agree with TRBD2. Losses at the gene ends were 1 base for V and 3 bases for J; bases not matched to a gene: 10. This CDR3 comprises 17 residues. Germline V gene sequence: CDR1 LNHDA, CDR2 SQIVND (reference sequence). CDR3 in DNA: TGTGCCAGTAGTATAGGGAGCGGGAGGACCACCTACTACGAGCAGTACTTC. This codes for CASSIGSGRTTYYEQYF.

J is TRBJ2-5 and V is TRBV28; 9 nucleotides line up with TRBD2. The CDR3 runs 16 residues. Germline CDR1 reads MDHEN; CDR2 reads SYDVKM. J gave up 1 base and V 5 bases, and 8 bases lay outside the gene matches. The CDR3 coding sequence is TGTGCCAGCAGTCCCCGAACAGCGGGAGGCCAAGAGACCCAGTACTTC. Translating gives CASSPRTAGGQETQYF.

This chain joins TRBV5-4 and TRBJ2-5, with D possibly matching TRBD1 (6 bases). CDR3 size: 16 residues. Trimming took off 2 bases at V and 3 bases at J, with 17 bases between the two ends. CDR1 and CDR2 (germline): SGHNT, YYREEE (reference sequence). The CDR3 protein is CASSLSGGGLKETQYF. CDR3 nucleotides: TGTGCCAGCAGCTTATCTGGGGGCGGATTGAAAGAGACCCAGTACTTC.

CDR3 DNA: TGCGCCAGCAGCCAAGATAGCCCGGGGGGCCAGGATGAAAAACTGTTTTTT. Its protein is CASSQDSPGGQDEKLFF. The chain has TRBV4-3 and TRBJ1-4, with a tentative D call TRBD1 (6 bases). The CDR3 covers 17 residues. The V and J ends lost 0 bases and 6 bases respectively, with 17 bases between them. Germline V gene sequence: CDR1 LGHNA, CDR2 YSLEER.

This chain connects TRBV7-2 to TRBJ2-7; a weak D match, TRBD2 (7 bases). The CDR3 spans 15 residues. The germline gives CDR1 SGHTA, CDR2 FQGNSA. Trimming took 1 base from V and 4 from J, leaving 14 bases between them. CDR3 loop: CASSLVRGADYEQYF. In nucleotides, the CDR3 is TGTGCCAGCAGCTTAGTTCGGGGGGCCGATTACGAGCAGTACTTC.

V and J are TRBV6-1 and TRBJ2-3, with TRBD2 identical over 8 bases. CDR3 size: 15 residues. The V gene end was trimmed by 6 bases and the J gene end by 4 bases; junction bases not matched to a gene: 9. Germline values: CDR1 MNHNS, CDR2 SASEGT. In DNA, the CDR3 is TGTGCCAGCAGACTAAAGCGGGAGCGCGCAGATACGCAGTATTTT. Its protein is CASRLKRERADTQYF.

The V and J genes are TRBV7-9 and TRBJ2-7, with TRBD2 matching 10 bases. This CDR3 region has 16 residues. CDR1 SEHNR and CDR2 FQNEAQ come from the germline V gene (reference sequence). V shed 4 bases, J shed 4 bases, and the junction held 10 bases outside the gene matches. The CDR3, as DNA: TGTGCCAGCAGCTACACAGGACTAGCGGAGGCGTACGAGCAGTACTTC. Translated, it gives CASSYTGLAEAYEQYF.

This chain connects TRBV29-1 to TRBJ2-1; D remains ambiguous. Germline CDR1 and CDR2: SQVTM and ANQGSEA. Trimming took 6 bases from V and 3 from J, leaving 12 bases between them. This CDR3 has 13 residues. The CDR3 loop is CSVPGMIYNEQFF. CDR3 nucleotide sequence: TGCAGCGTCCCGGGTATGATCTACAATGAGCAGTTCTTC.

The chain is built from TRBV2 and TRBJ2-2; TRBD2 matches at 9 bases. The V gene's germline CDR1 is SNHLY and CDR2 FYNNEI. V lost 0 bases to trimming and J lost 7 bases; unmatched junction nucleotides: 12. This CDR3 region has 18 residues. The CDR3 is CASSEAAREREEGGELFF. CDR3 coding DNA: TGTGCCAGCAGTGAAGCAGCGAGGGAGCGGGAGGAGGGCGGGGAGCTGTTTTTT.

CDR3 sequence: CASSEGPQGQETQYF. The DNA of the CDR3 is TGTGCCAGCAGCGAGGGTCCACAGGGACAAGAGACCCAGTACTTC. The rearrangement links TRBV9 to TRBJ2-5; maybe TRBD1 (6 bases). Germline V gene sequence: CDR1 SGDLS, CDR2 YYNGEE. There are 15 residues in the CDR3. Trimming left V 3 bases short and J 2 bases short, with 14 bases between.

In the case of this clone: One end of the junction fails to match germline, which may point to a read error. This chain links TRBV4-3 with TRBJ2-4; a weak D match, TRBD1 (6 bases). The CDR3 spans 13 residues. Germline V gene sequence: CDR1 LGHNA, CDR2 YSLEER. The CDR3 is CASSQEVGGQRTF. The CDR3 coding sequence is TGCGCCAGCAGCCAAGAAGTTGGTGGACAGCGCACCTTC.

The chain recombines TRBV10-3 with TRBJ1-1, with 7 bases identical to TRBD1. CDR1 and CDR2 (germline): ENHRY, SYGVKD. V dropped 2 bases and J dropped 2; count of bases not matched to a gene: 8. The CDR3 sequence is 16 residues long. The CDR3 loop reads CAISETPNRGNTEAFF. The CDR3 nucleotides read TGTGCCATCAGTGAGACCCCTAACAGGGGAAACACTGAAGCTTTCTTT.

The chain uses TRBV11-2 and TRBJ2-7; D remains ambiguous. V gave up 0 bases and J gave up 2 bases, with 8 bases separating them. This CDR3 has 14 residues. Per germline, CDR1 SGHAT and CDR2 FQNNGV. The chain's CDR3 is CASSLDISTYEQYF. The CDR3, as DNA: TGTGCCAGCAGCTTAGACATTTCTACCTACGAGCAGTACTTC.

V is TRBV5-1 and J is TRBJ2-1; 14 bases are shared with TRBD2. CDR3 length: 14 residues. Germline-derived CDR1 and CDR2 are SGHRS and YFSETQ. V was pared by 7 bases and J by 8 bases, with 5 bases of the junction left unmatched. In DNA, the CDR3 is TGCGCCAGCGGACTAGCGGGAGGCCGCGATGAGCAGTTCTTC. This sequence encodes CASGLAGGRDEQFF.

In its sample, this clone was seen a few times. The chain is built from TRBV10-2 and TRBJ2-5; TRBD2 agrees at 11 bases. Germline V gene lookup returns CDR1 WSHSY and CDR2 SAAADI. This CDR3 comprises 17 residues. V was pared by 6 bases and J by 4 bases, with 13 bases of the junction left unmatched. The CDR3 is CASRVTSGKGGGETQYF. As DNA, the CDR3 is TGCGCCAGCAGGGTGACTAGCGGGAAGGGGGGTGGAGAGACCCAGTACTTC.